This T cell receptor beta chain derives from a study of T cells in localized non-small cell lung cancer. Some clones are missing from TCRdb's copy, which holds only in-frame ones; the method was immunoSEQ multiplex PCR. The sample records approximately 57,000 clones, more than 80% being singletons. Concerning this clone itself: Antigen specificity is unknown.

Study conclusions and caveats: One tumor region alone was sequenced, and heterogeneity therefore remains possible. The greatest T cell clonality was found in uninvolved adjacent lung (higher than in tumor). Paired adjacent lung recovered a median around 62 of the top 100 tumor clones. There was an association of higher blood T cell density with longer overall survival.

The TCR comes from a woman aged 35 to 70 with stage I lung adenocarcinoma. Sequenced material: peripheral blood, taken before any cancer treatment.

As DNA, the CDR3 is TGCAGCGTCCTCGGACTAGCGGGGGGCGGCTCCTACAATGAGCAGTTCTTC. It is translated as CSVLGLAGGGSYNEQFF. The chain is built from TRBV29-1 and TRBJ2-1, with 14 bases aligning to TRBD2. Germline CDR1 is SQVTM and CDR2 is ANQGSEA. The ends lost 6 bases at V and 0 bases at J; junction bases unmatched: 7. The CDR3 sequence is 17 residues long.